The present TCR beta chain was sequenced within a study of blood T cells in healthy people across ages. Combining a sample-barcoded 5' primer with a J-beta primer mix, a second PCR ran for 7 to 11 cycles. MiXCR was run by TCRdb on the 5' RACE reads, yielding one entry per CDR3 protein. Among around 780,000 distinct CDR3 sequences, 56% were seen once, and the ten largest hold roughly 26%. Points from the study as a whole: Roughly linear declines in TCR beta diversity per million T cells occurred with age.

The CDR3 sequence is 19 residues long. Germline V gene sequence: CDR1 SGHDN, CDR2 FVKESK. With 0 bases clipped from V and 9 bases from J, the junction kept 17 bases outside the gene matches. On this clonotype: No antigen is known for it.

Sequences were obtained from blood. This receptor was obtained from a man aged 40-49 years in good health. V is TRBV14 and J is TRBJ2-3; 11 bases are shared with TRBD2. Written as DNA, the CDR3 is TGTGCCAGCAGCCAAGATCCTTCCGGACTAGCGGGTGAAAGGGGGACGCAGTATTTT. Translated: CASSQDPSGLAGERGTQYF.